This is a list of T cell receptor beta chains from one sample in a study of T cell responses to AZD1222 COVID-19 vaccine. Libraries were prepared by immunoSEQ multiplex PCR; TCRdb keeps only in-frame clonotypes and omits some of them. Counted here are approximately 130,000 clones, approximately 90% occurring once; the ten biggest clones make up 0.85% to 1.3%. Sequencing was performed on peripheral blood, taken on day 0 of AZD1222 vaccination. Every receptor here comes from an adult in good health. Each CDR3 is given with its conserved first and last residue. The D gene is left open where the match is weak. Clone size is given for some rows only: seen once, a few or many times, or a class if the clone is expanded.

CSVGGTVSYEQYF	TGCAGCGTTGGGGGGACAGTTTCCTACGAGCAGTACTTC	TRBD1	once	TRBV29-1	TRBJ2-7
CASSATYEQYF	TGTGCCAGCAGCGCGACCTACGAGCAGTACTTC	-	-	TRBV5-5	TRBJ2-7
CAIQFTGTSGDPYNEQFF	TGTGCCATCCAATTCACCGGGACTAGCGGAGATCCCTACAATGAGCAGTTCTTC	TRBD2	-	TRBV10-3	TRBJ2-1
CASSSDRGGEEYF	TGTGCCAGCAGCTCGGACAGGGGCGGGGAGGAATACTTC	TRBD1	-	TRBV7-8	TRBJ2-5
CASSPEPATNEKLFF	TGTGCCAGCAGCCCGGAACCGGCAACTAATGAAAAACTGTTTTTT	-	-	TRBV7-9	TRBJ1-4
CASSPTATYGYTF	TGTGCCAGCTCACCAACTGCGACCTATGGCTACACCTTC	-	-	TRBV18	TRBJ1-2
CASSEGTSGKFTDTQYF	TGTGCCAGCAGCGAAGGGACTAGCGGGAAGTTCACAGATACGCAGTATTTT	TRBD2	once	TRBV11-3	TRBJ2-3
CASSLGPGRSGNTIYF	TGCGCCAGCAGCTTGGGCCCCGGGCGCTCTGGAAACACCATATATTTT	-	-	TRBV5-1	TRBJ1-3
CASSSYEQYF	TGTGCCAGCAGCTCCTACGAGCAGTACTTC	-	-	TRBV11-2	TRBJ2-7
CASSVVTTGEGQPQHF	TGTGCCAGCAGCGTAGTTACCACAGGGGAGGGTCAGCCCCAGCATTTT	TRBD1	-	TRBV9	TRBJ1-5
CASSLVGSGTFYEQYF	TGTGCCAGCAGCTTGGTAGGTAGCGGGACTTTCTACGAGCAGTACTTC	TRBD2	few	TRBV5-6	TRBJ2-7
CATRGQGSYGYTF	TGTGCCACCAGAGGACAGGGTTCCTATGGCTACACCTTC	TRBD1	-	TRBV24-1	TRBJ1-2
CASSLDGLYTGELFF	TGTGCCAGCAGCTTGGATGGACTCTACACCGGGGAGCTGTTTTTT	-	-	TRBV5-5	TRBJ2-2
CASSLPASGRETQYF	TGCGCCAGCAGCTTACCAGCTAGTGGCCGAGAGACCCAGTACTTC	-	-	TRBV5-1	TRBJ2-5
CASSFTRDGNTIYF	TGTGCCAGCAGTTTCACCAGGGATGGAAACACCATATATTTT	-	-	TRBV28	TRBJ1-3
CASSPTGYNYEQYF	TGTGCCAGCAGTCCAACAGGATACAACTACGAGCAGTACTTC	-	-	TRBV27	TRBJ2-7
CASSYGQVAYEQYF	TGTGCCAGCAGTTACGGACAGGTTGCCTACGAGCAGTACTTC	TRBD1	-	TRBV6-5	TRBJ2-7
CASSLAGEQFF	TGTGCCAGCAGCTTAGCGGGTGAGCAGTTCTTC	-	-	TRBV7-9	TRBJ2-1
CASSLARQPQHF	TGTGCCAGCAGCCTAGCTCGACAGCCCCAGCATTTT	-	-	TRBV5-6	TRBJ1-5
CASSSSREMNTEAFF	TGCGCCAGCAGCTCTTCCCGGGAAATGAACACTGAAGCTTTCTTT	-	-	TRBV5-1	TRBJ1-1
CATSDTTSGYNEQFF	TGTGCCACCAGTGATACGACTAGCGGCTACAATGAGCAGTTCTTC	TRBD2	-	TRBV24-1	TRBJ2-1
CSVARLAGDNEQFF	TGCAGCGTTGCTCGACTAGCGGGGGACAATGAGCAGTTCTTC	TRBD2	-	TRBV29-1	TRBJ2-1
CASSQGGGHPSTDTQYF	TGTGCCAGCAGTCAAGGGGGGGGACACCCTAGCACAGATACGCAGTATTTT	-	-	TRBV7-9	TRBJ2-3
CASSPSAGPEAFF	TGTGCCAGCAGCCCATCGGCGGGACCTGAAGCTTTCTTT	-	-	TRBV4-2	TRBJ1-1
CASSFFGGEAFF	TGTGCCAGCAGTTTCTTTGGCGGTGAAGCTTTCTTT	-	-	TRBV27	TRBJ1-1
CASTIGSSWGYTF	TGTGCCAGTACGATCGGGTCCTCCTGGGGCTACACCTTC	-	-	TRBV19	TRBJ1-2
CAWSGPGNTIYF	TGTGCCTGGAGTGGGCCTGGAAACACCATATATTTT	-	-	TRBV30	TRBJ1-3
CASCWGTEAFF	TGTGCCAGTTGCTGGGGGACTGAAGCTTTCTTT	-	-	TRBV19	TRBJ1-1
CASSHPGQGRSGNTIYF	TGTGCCAGCAGCCATCCGGGACAGGGGCGCTCTGGAAACACCATATATTTT	TRBD1	-	TRBV4-2	TRBJ1-3
CSVVGLGYNEQFF	TGCAGCGTTGTTGGACTAGGGTACAATGAGCAGTTCTTC	TRBD2	-	TRBV29-1	TRBJ2-1
CASSYWTGEETQYF	TGTGCCAGCAGTTACTGGACAGGGGAAGAGACCCAGTACTTC	TRBD1	-	TRBV6-5	TRBJ2-5
CATSDNRKVVSDTQYF	TGTGCCACCAGTGACAACAGAAAAGTGGTCTCAGATACGCAGTATTTT	-	-	TRBV24-1	TRBJ2-3
CASSLAGRVEQYF	TGTGCCAGCAGTCTAGCGGGAAGGGTAGAGCAGTACTTC	TRBD2	-	TRBV6-5	TRBJ2-7
CASSPRTGNTEAFF	TGTGCCAGCAGTCCTCGGACAGGGAACACTGAAGCTTTCTTT	TRBD1	-	TRBV3-1/TRBV3-2	TRBJ1-1
CSASRQGGGELFF	TGCAGTGCTAGTAGACAGGGTGGCGGGGAGCTGTTTTTT	TRBD1	-	TRBV20-1	TRBJ2-2
CASSQVGTGGYEQYF	TGCGCCAGCAGCCAAGTGGGGACAGGGGGTTACGAGCAGTACTTC	TRBD1	-	TRBV4-1	TRBJ2-7
CASSYGQNGYTF	TGTGCCAGCAGCTATGGACAGAATGGCTACACCTTC	-	-	TRBV7-9	TRBJ1-2
CASSPGRGEPHYYGYTF	TGTGCCAGCTCACCAGGCAGGGGCGAACCCCACTACTATGGCTACACCTTC	-	once	TRBV18	TRBJ1-2
CASREQGAGTEAFF	TGTGCCAGCAGGGAACAGGGAGCGGGGACTGAAGCTTTCTTT	-	-	TRBV2	TRBJ1-1
CASSPTGFVNNEQFF	TGTGCCAGCAGCCCCACAGGGTTCGTAAACAATGAGCAGTTCTTC	-	-	TRBV5-4	TRBJ2-1
CSASPGQFGKYF	TGCAGTGCTAGTCCAGGACAGTTCGGGAAGTACTTC	-	-	TRBV20-1	TRBJ2-7
CASSLGQGVNYGYTF	TGTGCCAGCAGTCTGGGACAGGGAGTAAACTATGGCTACACCTTC	TRBD1	-	TRBV28	TRBJ1-2
CASSFRLNEKLFF	TGTGCCAGCAGCTTCCGTCTTAATGAAAAACTGTTTTTT	-	-	TRBV7-8	TRBJ1-4
CASSLSRTGNTEAFF	TGTGCCAGCAGCTTATCGCGGACGGGGAACACTGAAGCTTTCTTT	-	-	TRBV11-1	TRBJ1-1
CASSHRREVYGYTF	TGTGCCAGCAGTCACCGACGGGAAGTATATGGCTACACCTTC	-	-	TRBV14	TRBJ1-2
CASSRRGVVEAFF	TGTGCCAGCAGCCGGAGGGGGGTTGTTGAAGCTTTCTTT	-	-	TRBV28	TRBJ1-1
CASSILNRLETQYF	TGTGCCAGTAGTATCTTGAACAGGCTGGAGACCCAGTACTTC	-	once	TRBV19	TRBJ2-5
CASSHDWYEQFF	TGTGCCAGCAGTCATGACTGGTATGAGCAGTTCTTC	-	-	TRBV5-4	TRBJ2-1
CASSQDRGQPQHF	TGTGCCAGCAGCCAAGATAGGGGTCAGCCCCAGCATTTT	-	once	TRBV3-1/TRBV3-2	TRBJ1-5
CASSYPGQPNTEAFF	TGTGCCAGCAGTTACCCGGGACAGCCGAACACTGAAGCTTTCTTT	TRBD1	-	TRBV6-5	TRBJ1-1
CSAPGPGGYTF	TGCAGTGCTCCAGGACCGGGAGGCTACACCTTC	-	-	TRBV20-1	TRBJ1-2
CASSSLGGLGQRNEKLFF	TGCGCCAGCAGCTCGCTTGGGGGTCTAGGACAGCGAAATGAAAAACTGTTTTTT	-	-	TRBV5-1	TRBJ1-4
CASSLTQDSPLHF	TGTGCCAGCAGTTTAACCCAGGATTCACCCCTCCACTTT	-	few	TRBV12-3/TRBV12-4	TRBJ1-6